This TCR beta chain stems from a study of vaccination effects on CD4 cells after COVID-19. Study-level findings and limits: The study got few convalescent patients and did not collect any early post-infection timepoints.

On this clone: Its antigen is unidentified.

Viral peptide pools were used in the ViraFEST assay to expand antigen-specific CD4+ T cells, and sequencing came afterward. Investigators separated out CD4+ T cells once around 9 days of culture had passed. Two-dose BNT162b2 or mRNA-1273 vaccination was given to participants. Each culture well received some 2.2 million PBMC. These cells were then cultured in IMDM with 7.5 to 10 IU/ml IL-2 and 10 ug/ml peptides. Method: immunoSEQ multiplex PCR; TCRdb's copy keeps in-frame clones and lacks some. The sample comprises tens of thousands of clones, 81% of which are singletons, and 5.6% rests with the top ten. The ends lost 6 bases at V and 1 base at J; junction bases unmatched: 6. CDR3 length: 14 amino acids. Germline V lookup: CDR1 SGHRS, CDR2 YFSETQ.

The starting material was CD4+ T cells from PBMCs cultured with SARS-CoV-2 spike peptides, obtained after COVID-19 vaccination. The origin of this receptor is a human donor who received a COVID-19 vaccine. Some clones in this sample may be carry-over from other donors' samples. The chain has TRBV5-1 and TRBJ2-5; 7 nucleotides agree with TRBD2. The CDR3: CASTRTGGQETQYF. For the CDR3, the DNA is TGCGCCAGCACACGCACGGGGGGCCAAGAGACCCAGTACTTC.